Here is one T cell receptor beta chain with its context. TCRdb re-called the 5' RACE reads through MiXCR, storing one row per CDR3 protein. The sample lists roughly 490,000 distinct CDR3 sequences; roughly an eighth were seen once. The data are from a study of identical twins. Germline V CDR1 and CDR2: MNHEY, SVGAGI. This CDR3 spans 12 amino acids. V was shortened by 7 bases and J by 0 bases, with 7 bases between the two germline ends. The same specimen was also included in a second study, on yellow fever vaccine responses in identical twins.

Material for sequencing was CD4+ T cells sorted from blood. The chain links TRBV6-5 to TRBJ2-7; D is unclear. The receptor was derived from a woman in her late teens or twenties in good health. CDR3 DNA: TGTGCCAGCATGCGGAGCTCCTACGAGCAGTACTTC. It specifies CASMRSSYEQYF.